Here is one TCR beta chain with its context. This table comes from immunoSEQ multiplex PCR, and its TCRdb copy is limited to in-frame clones, with some not included. The sample lists about 21,000 clones; about a third were seen once. The record originates from a study of graft-versus-host responses after intestinal transplantation. Study-level background: Each recipient received anti-thymocyte globulin induction, then tacrolimus and steroids for 3 to 4 years.

The study's findings and limits: Some GvH clones appeared in ileal mucosa or blood before recipient bone marrow.

Germline CDR1 reads SEHNR; CDR2 reads FQNEAQ (reference sequence). V lost 4 bases, J lost 4 bases, and 2 bases stayed unmatched. This CDR3 is built from 14 residues. Irradiated, violet-dye-labeled stimulator cells, about 200,000 in number, were plated with about 200,000 CFSE-labeled responder cells. The chain carries TRBV7-9 and TRBJ2-7; 12 bases align to TRBD2. The clonotype comes from a human patient who received an intestinal transplant. Sequenced material: alloreactive CD8+ T cells from a mixed lymphocyte reaction culture, taken before intestinal transplant. As for subset: CFSE-low proliferating T cells sorted from approximately 6-day pre-transplant mixed lymphocyte reaction (GvH or HvG direction). Here the CDR3 reads CASSYTSGRYEQYF. In DNA, the CDR3 is TGTGCCAGCAGCTATACTAGCGGGAGGTACGAGCAGTACTTC. The full variable domain, its missing parts supplied by reference TRBV7-9 and TRBJ2-7, is DTGVSQNPRHKITKRGQNVTFRCDPISEHNRLYWYRQTLGQGPEFLTYFQNEAQLEKSRLLSDRFSAERPKGSFSTLEIQRTEQGDSAMYLCASSYTSGRYEQYFGPGTRLTVT.